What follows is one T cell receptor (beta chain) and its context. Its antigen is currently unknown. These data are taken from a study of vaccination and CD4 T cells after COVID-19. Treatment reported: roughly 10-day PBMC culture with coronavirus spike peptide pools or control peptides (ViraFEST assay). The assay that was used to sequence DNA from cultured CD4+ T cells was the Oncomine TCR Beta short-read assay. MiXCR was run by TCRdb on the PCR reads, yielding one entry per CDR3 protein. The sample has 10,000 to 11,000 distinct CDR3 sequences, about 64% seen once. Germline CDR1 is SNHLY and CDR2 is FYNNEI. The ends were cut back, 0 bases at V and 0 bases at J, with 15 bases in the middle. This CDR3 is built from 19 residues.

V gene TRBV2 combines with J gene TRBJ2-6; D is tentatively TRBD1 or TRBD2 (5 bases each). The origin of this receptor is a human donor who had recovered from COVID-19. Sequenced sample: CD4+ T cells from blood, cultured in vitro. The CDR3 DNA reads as TGTGCCAGCAGTGAAGCGCTTGGGACCGCGGCCTCTGGGGCCAACGTCCTGACTTTC. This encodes CASSEALGTAASGANVLTF. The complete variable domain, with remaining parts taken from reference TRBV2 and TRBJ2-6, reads EPEVTQTPSHQVTQMGQEVILRCVPISNHLYFYWYRQILGQKVEFLVSFYNNEISEKSEIFDDQFSVERPDGSNFTLKIRSTKLEDSAMYFCASSEALGTAASGANVLTFGAGSRLTVL.